Below, 21 T cell receptor beta chains from the same sample are listed, as sequenced in a study of post-analysis software for immune sequencing data. The antigens these receptors bind are not known. General observations from the study: Compared with controls, patients had more of five or six TRBV segments, including TRBV5-6, TRBV5-1 and TRBV20-1.

Libraries were made from TCR beta cDNA, and they carried unique molecular identifiers. TCRdb re-called the PCR reads with MiXCR, one entry per CDR3 protein. The profile shows roughly 800,000 distinct CDR3 sequences, under 60% of them singletons. The sample taken for sequencing was blood. These receptors came from a girl between 5 and 17 years old with multiple sclerosis.

This clonotype was seen a few times. This sequence joins TRBV29-1 and TRBJ1-2; 7 bases map to TRBD1. This CDR3 has 14 amino acids. V dropped 4 bases and J dropped 3; count of bases not matched to a gene: 8. Germline V gene data show CDR1 as SQVTM and CDR2 as ANQGSEA. In nucleotides, the CDR3 is TGCAGCGTTGTCCTTAGGGGGCGGTACTATGGCTACACCTTC. It specifies CSVVLRGRYYGYTF.

The CDR3 region has the DNA TGCGCCAGCAGAAGGGACCTTGGCAATGAGCAGTTCTTC. Translation: CASRRDLGNEQFF. The chain uses TRBV5-1 and TRBJ2-1; D tentatively reads TRBD1 or TRBD2 (5 bases each). CDR1 and CDR2 (germline): SGHRS, YFSETQ. CDR3 size: 13 residues. Trimming pared 5 bases from V and 6 bases from J, leaving 12 bases between.

The chain uses TRBV12-3 or TRBV12-4 and TRBJ1-5; maybe TRBD1 (5 bases). With 5 bases removed from V and 3 bases from J, the gap between germline ends came to 20 bases. CDR3 size: 17 residues. The CDR3 loop is CASSLGIGTGNNQPQHF. CDR3 nucleotide sequence: TGTGCCAGCAGTCTCGGAATCGGGACGGGGAACAATCAGCCCCAGCATTTT.

This clonotype was seen a few times. The V and J genes are TRBV4-3 and TRBJ1-2; maybe TRBD1 (6 bases). Trimming removed 0 bases at V and 8 bases at J, with 16 bases between. There are 15 residues in the CDR3. Germline lookup yields CDR1 LGHNA and CDR2 YSLEER. CDR3 DNA: TGCGCCAGCAGCCAAGAAGTGTCAGGGGCGCGGGGCTACACCTTC. As protein: CASSQEVSGARGYTF.

J is TRBJ2-7 and V is TRBV7-9; unclear D gene. The CDR3 consists of 12 residues. CDR1 and CDR2 from the germline V gene are SEHNR and FQNEAQ (reference sequence). Trimming removed 5 bases at V and 3 bases at J, with 8 bases between. The DNA of the CDR3 is TGTGCCAGCAGCCGGGTAGACTACGAGCAGTACTTC. This encodes CASSRVDYEQYF.

This clonotype was detected many times. This chain uses TRBV29-1 with TRBJ2-5; D possibly corresponds to TRBD1 (5 bases). This CDR3 contains 12 residues. The V end was cut by 6 bases, the J end by 0 bases, with 8 bases between. The germline gives CDR1 SQVTM, CDR2 ANQGSEA. The CDR3 sequence is CSVSGNQETQYF. DNA of the CDR3: TGCAGCGTATCAGGGAACCAAGAGACCCAGTACTTC.

The gene calls are TRBV20-1 and TRBJ2-7; 12 positions match TRBD2. J gave up 3 bases and V 3 bases, and 6 bases lay outside the gene matches. Germline V gene lookup returns CDR1 DFQATT and CDR2 SNEGSKA (reference sequence). This CDR3 spans 15 amino acids. The DNA for the CDR3 is TGCAGTGCTAGTCTGTCACTAGCGGGAGGCTACGAGCAGTACTTC. This sequence encodes CSASLSLAGGYEQYF.

The CDR3, as DNA: TGTGCCAGCAGTTATTCCCGGGCCATCGACTATGGCTACACCTTC. Translated: CASSYSRAIDYGYTF. The V and J genes are TRBV6-2 or TRBV6-3 and TRBJ1-2; D unclear. V shed 3 bases and J shed 3 bases, with 14 bases lying between them. The CDR3 contains 15 residues. Germline-derived CDR1 and CDR2 are MNHEY and SVGEGT.

The V and J genes are TRBV6-2 or TRBV6-3 and TRBJ2-1; D may be TRBD2 (5 bases). The J call may be faulty, since TRBJ2-7 better matches the DNA end. The CDR3 consists of 14 residues. The V gene's germline CDR1 is MNHEY and CDR2 SVGEGT. The chain's CDR3 is CASRLDSGYNEQYF. CDR3 DNA sequence: TGTGCCAGCAGGCTGGACTCAGGCTACAATGAGCAGTACTTC.

The J gene is TRBJ2-1, the V gene TRBV6-6; 9 nucleotides agree with TRBD1. Trimming at V came to 4 bases and at J to 7 bases, leaving 14 bases not matched to a gene. The germline V gene has CDR1 MNHNY and CDR2 SVGAGI (reference sequence). The length of the CDR3 is 17 residues. This CDR3 reads CASSLLGAGTGRNEQFF. The CDR3, as DNA: TGTGCCAGCAGTTTGTTAGGTGCTGGGACAGGGCGTAATGAGCAGTTCTTC.

The rearrangement links TRBV3-1 to TRBJ2-1, with D tentatively TRBD2 (5 bases). Germline V gene data show CDR1 as LGHDT and CDR2 as YNNKEL (reference sequence). V was cut by 3 bases and J by 3 bases, with 15 bases left in between. The CDR3 consists of 16 residues. The CDR3 sequence: CASSHNPVGLYNEQFF. The CDR3 region has the DNA TGTGCCAGCAGCCACAACCCGGTCGGACTCTACAATGAGCAGTTCTTC.

In the case of this clonotype: The junction does not match germline at one end; this may be a read error. The V call is TRBV24-1, the J call TRBJ2-5, with 8 nucleotides matching TRBD1. The CDR3 totals 15 residues. Germline V CDR1 and CDR2: KGHDR, SFDVKD. This CDR3 reads CATSFGQGGQEIQYF. The CDR3 DNA is TGTGCCACCAGCTTTGGACAGGGAGGCCAAGAGATCCAGTACTTC.

This chain links TRBV20-1 with TRBJ2-1; 7 bases are shared with TRBD2. The CDR3 runs 17 residues. Germline assignment: CDR1 DFQATT and CDR2 SNEGSKA (reference sequence). The J segment lost 6 bases and the V segment lost 3 bases, leaving 17 bases of the junction unmatched. The CDR3 DNA follows: TGCAGTGCTAGCCTTAGACTAGCCGGGGGTGGGGGCAATGAGCAGTTCTTC. This encodes CSASLRLAGGGGNEQFF.

The chain recombines TRBV4-3 with TRBJ1-2; 9 nucleotides line up with TRBD1. This CDR3 has 15 residues. Per the germline V gene, CDR1 is LGHNA and CDR2 is YSLEER. V lost 4 bases, J lost 6 bases, and 9 bases stayed unmatched. This CDR3 is CASSLELGQGHGYTF. CDR3 sequence (DNA): TGCGCCAGCAGCCTTGAGCTGGGACAGGGCCATGGCTACACCTTC.

The chain carries TRBV29-1 and TRBJ2-5, with 8 positions matching TRBD1. Per germline, CDR1 SQVTM and CDR2 ANQGSEA. V was pared by 7 bases and J by 11 bases, with 12 bases of the junction left unmatched. CDR3 size: 12 residues. This CDR3 is CSAGTGVAEQYF. The CDR3 nucleotides read TGCAGCGCGGGGACAGGCGTAGCAGAGCAGTACTTC.

The rearrangement joins TRBV7-2 to TRBJ2-7, with D unresolved. V was shortened by 6 bases and J by 5 bases, with 8 bases between the two germline ends. CDR1 is SGHTA, CDR2 FQGNSA, per germline. The length of the CDR3 is 11 residues. CDR3 region: CASRLGNEQYF. In DNA, the CDR3 is TGTGCCAGCAGGCTGGGGAACGAGCAGTACTTC.

The CDR3 is CSACLAGANNEQFF. The CDR3 region has the DNA TGCAGCGCATGCCTAGCGGGAGCGAATAATGAGCAGTTCTTC. V usage is TRBV29-1 and J usage is TRBJ2-1; 10 nucleotides line up with TRBD2. With 7 bases clipped from V and 7 bases from J, the junction kept 10 bases outside the gene matches. Germline assignment: CDR1 SQVTM and CDR2 ANQGSEA. The CDR3 sequence is 14 residues long.

The chain combines TRBV5-4 with TRBJ1-6; TRBD1 agrees at 7 bases. Germline CDR1 reads SGHNT; CDR2 reads YYREEE (reference sequence). The CDR3 has 13 amino acids. V lost 7 bases, J lost 4 bases, and 2 bases stayed unmatched. The CDR3 reads CASRDSYNSPLHF. In DNA, the CDR3 is TGTGCCAGCCGGGACAGTTATAATTCACCCCTCCACTTT.

This clonotype was found a few times. This chain uses TRBV7-6 with TRBJ2-7, with TRBD2 matching over 9 bases. CDR3 length: 17 amino acids. CDR1 is SGHVS and CDR2 is FNYEAQ in the germline V gene. Trimming removed 4 bases from V and 1 base from J; junction bases left unmatched: 11. CDR3 region: CASSSEPSGTQSYEQYF. DNA of the CDR3: TGTGCCAGCAGCTCGGAGCCTAGCGGGACCCAATCCTACGAGCAGTACTTC.

The chain joins TRBV7-2 to TRBJ2-1; D call uncertain. Trimming pared 1 base from V and 3 bases from J, leaving 13 bases between. CDR1 SGHTA and CDR2 FQGNSA come from the germline V gene. This CDR3 contains 16 residues. CDR3 amino acids: CASSLVPRNVYNEQFF. In DNA, the CDR3 is TGTGCCAGCAGCTTAGTGCCCAGAAATGTCTACAATGAGCAGTTCTTC.

This clonotype was seen more than once but under ten times. This chain links TRBV11-2 with TRBJ2-7; TRBD1 might be the D (6 bases). V was shortened by 2 bases and J by 2 bases, with 13 bases between the two germline ends. Per germline, CDR1 SGHAT and CDR2 FQNNGV. The CDR3 sequence is 15 residues long. The CDR3: CASSLTRGAPYEQYF. In DNA form, the CDR3 reads TGTGCCAGCAGCTTAACCAGGGGAGCCCCCTACGAGCAGTACTTC.